This TCR beta chain derives from a study of T-cell reconstitution after alpha-beta-depleted transplantation in children. The TCRbeta library was prepared with unique molecular identifiers. MiXCR was run by TCRdb on the PCR reads, yielding one entry per CDR3 protein. The table shows roughly 100,000 distinct CDR3 sequences, with roughly 7.7% occurring only once. CDR3 length equals 15 residues. The germline V gene has CDR1 SGHDT and CDR2 YYEEEE. The junction had 6 bases not matched to a gene; V was cut back by 3 bases and J by 4 bases. J is TRBJ1-2 and V is TRBV5-6, with 10 nucleotides matching TRBD1. The sample consisted of PBMCs from the stem cell graft donor, taken from the stem cell graft. This clonotype originated in a human donor who donated a stem cell graft to a child with congenital amegakaryocytic thrombocytopenia. CDR3 DNA: TGTGCCAGCAGCTCGGGGACAGGGGATGGCTATGGCTACACCTTC. Translated, it gives CASSSGTGDGYGYTF.